A selection of T cell receptor beta chains follows, all from one sample in a study of T cells in localized non-small cell lung cancer. The data were produced by immunoSEQ multiplex PCR, yet TCRdb's version contains in-frame clones alone and is incomplete. The table has under 35,000 clones, approximately 90% seen once. The sample consisted of peripheral blood, taken before any cancer treatment. These TCRs come from a female donor over 55 with stage I lung adenocarcinoma. Each CDR3 is given with its conserved first and last residue. Fields, in order: clone size, V gene, D gene, J gene, CDR3 protein, CDR3 DNA. A D gene is named only where the DNA matches it firmly. Size tells how often a clone was seen (once, few, many) or the class of an expanded clone, and some rows leave it out.

-	TRBV5-1	-	TRBJ2-7	CASSWNEGGEQYF	TGCGCCAGCAGCTGGAACGAGGGGGGCGAGCAGTACTTC
few	TRBV11-2	TRBD1	TRBJ1-2	CASSRTGNYGYTF	TGTGCCAGCAGCAGGACAGGGAACTATGGCTACACCTTC
-	TRBV5-1	-	TRBJ1-5	CASSLTGNNQPQHF	TGCGCCAGCAGCTTGACAGGCAATAATCAGCCCCAGCATTTT
-	TRBV19	-	TRBJ2-6	CASTRRGRLDGGANVLTF	TGTGCCAGTACCCGCCGGGGCAGATTGGACGGTGGGGCCAACGTCCTGACTTTC
-	TRBV30	TRBD1	TRBJ1-6	CAWSAQGNSPLHF	TGTGCCTGGAGTGCACAGGGGAATTCACCCCTCCACTTT
-	TRBV11-2	-	TRBJ1-1	CASSLVGQGSDEAFF	TGTGCCAGCAGCTTAGTGGGGCAGGGGAGTGACGAAGCTTTCTTT
-	TRBV7-2	TRBD2	TRBJ2-1	CASSAAGTSGYNEQFF	TGTGCCAGCAGCGCAGCCGGGACTAGCGGTTACAATGAGCAGTTCTTC
once	TRBV5-4	-	TRBJ2-2	CASSRAAGQNTGELFF	TGTGCCAGCAGCCGCGCGGCTGGACAAAACACCGGGGAGCTGTTTTTT
-	TRBV25-1	-	TRBJ1-2	CASSMTGYYGYTF	TGTGCCAGCAGTATGACAGGATATTATGGCTACACCTTC
few	TRBV6-6	-	TRBJ2-2	CASSYSRGGDTGELFF	TGTGCCAGCAGTTACTCGAGGGGTGGGGACACCGGGGAGCTGTTTTTT
-	TRBV29-1	-	TRBJ2-1	CSAGRTSYNEQFF	TGCAGCGCCGGTCGAACGTCCTACAATGAGCAGTTCTTC
-	TRBV7-6	-	TRBJ2-1	CASSPVGGTYNEQFF	TGTGCCAGCAGTCCGGTGGGGGGGACATACAATGAGCAGTTCTTC
-	TRBV11-2	-	TRBJ2-3	CASSQGTPTYSQYF	TGTGCCAGCAGCCAAGGGACTCCTACGTATTCCCAGTATTTT
-	TRBV5-1	-	TRBJ2-1	CASSPRGAQYNEQFF	TGCGCCAGCAGCCCCCGGGGGGCGCAGTACAATGAGCAGTTCTTC
once	TRBV18	-	TRBJ1-4	CASSLQGGNEKLFF	TGTGCCAGCTCACTTCAGGGTGGGAACGAAAAACTGTTTTTT
-	TRBV11-2	-	TRBJ2-7	CASSRDPSSYEQYF	TGTGCCAGCAGCCGGGATCCTAGCTCCTACGAGCAGTACTTC
once	TRBV9	TRBD2	TRBJ2-7	CASSPSPWASGDEQYF	TGTGCCAGCAGCCCTTCCCCTTGGGCTAGCGGTGACGAGCAGTACTTC
-	TRBV11-2	-	TRBJ2-3	CASSLVGRLDTQYF	TGTGCCAGCAGCTTAGTGGGCAGACTAGATACGCAGTATTTT
few	TRBV6-1	-	TRBJ2-3	CASMTVWTDTQYF	TGTGCCAGCATGACGGTTTGGACAGATACGCAGTATTTT
once	TRBV30	TRBD1	TRBJ1-2	CAWSPSGTAYGYTF	TGTGCCTGGAGCCCATCCGGGACAGCCTATGGCTACACCTTC
-	TRBV19	TRBD1	TRBJ1-3	CASGDRGTYTIYF	TGTGCCAGCGGGGACAGGGGAACATACACCATATATTTT
-	TRBV28	-	TRBJ1-4	CASTTLRGREKLFF	TGTGCCAGCACCACACTCAGGGGTCGGGAAAAACTGTTTTTT
-	TRBV15	TRBD1	TRBJ1-5	CATSRDPGQPSNQPRHF	TGTGCCACCAGCAGAGACCCGGGACAGCCTAGCAATCAGCCCCGGCATTTT